The source of this T cell receptor (beta chain) is a study of blood T cell repertoires in COVID-19. Authors' data handling: Amplification of reference gene primers provided the estimated nucleated cell counts. The table came from immunoSEQ multiplex PCR; TCRdb's copy has only in-frame clones and leaves some out. V and J calls plus clone size are reproduced from that table; the DNA served to infer D and trimming. The data show some 170,000 clones, with roughly 86% seen just once and around 1.5% held by the top ten. The sample consisted of peripheral blood. This receptor was obtained from a woman in her 50s with acute or convalescent COVID-19.

The CDR3 spells CASSRDSMNTEAFF. In nucleotides, the CDR3 is TGTGCCAGCAGCAGGGACAGCATGAACACTGAAGCTTTCTTT. The rearrangement links TRBV6-5 to TRBJ1-1; 7 nucleotides agree with TRBD1. After removal of 6 bases from V and 0 bases from J, the junction contained 4 bases not matched to a gene. Per the germline V gene, CDR1 is MNHEY and CDR2 is SVGAGI. The CDR3 is 14 amino acids.